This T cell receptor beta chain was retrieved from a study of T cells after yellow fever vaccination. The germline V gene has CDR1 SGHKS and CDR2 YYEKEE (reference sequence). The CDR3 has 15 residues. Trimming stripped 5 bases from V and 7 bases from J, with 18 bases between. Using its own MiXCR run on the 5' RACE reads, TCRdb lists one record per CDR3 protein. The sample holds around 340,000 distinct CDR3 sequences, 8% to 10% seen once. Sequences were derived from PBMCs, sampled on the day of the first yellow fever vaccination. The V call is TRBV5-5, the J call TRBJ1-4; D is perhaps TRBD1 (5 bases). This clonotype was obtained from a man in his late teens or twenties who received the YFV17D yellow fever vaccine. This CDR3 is CASSHTGTVGEKLFF. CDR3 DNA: TGTGCCAGCAGTCATACCGGGACGGTGGGTGAAAAACTGTTTTTT.